One and the same sample provided the 17 T cell receptor beta chains below, sequenced in a study of blood T cell repertoires in COVID-19. This table comes from immunoSEQ multiplex PCR, and its TCRdb copy is limited to in-frame clones, with some not included. The table shows 400,000 to 450,000 clones, with 86% occurring only once. The material sequenced was peripheral blood. The receptor source for this set is a woman between 25 and 40 years old with active or convalescent COVID-19.

The chain is built from TRBV28 and TRBJ2-7, with 11 bases matching TRBD2. This CDR3 has 15 residues. Per the germline V gene, CDR1 is MDHEN and CDR2 is SYDVKM. V trimming: 3 bases; J trimming: 4 bases; junction bases outside the gene matches: 5. CDR3 residues: CASSFRLAGGYEQYF. The CDR3, as DNA: TGTGCCAGCAGTTTTAGGCTAGCGGGAGGTTACGAGCAGTACTTC.

The chain joins TRBV28 to TRBJ2-1, with D uncertain. V was pared by 3 bases and J by 7 bases, with 16 bases between. Germline values: CDR1 MDHEN, CDR2 SYDVKM. The CDR3 length is 15 residues. The CDR3 here is CASSFDASRNNEQFF. The DNA for the CDR3 is TGTGCCAGCAGTTTTGACGCCTCTAGGAATAATGAGCAGTTCTTC.

This chain uses TRBV11-2 with TRBJ2-7; D not certain. In germline, CDR1 is SGHAT, CDR2 FQNNGV. CDR3 size: 11 residues. With 5 bases removed from V and 4 bases from J, the gap between germline ends came to 6 bases. CDR3 sequence reads: CASSHGYEQYF. The CDR3 DNA follows: TGTGCCAGCAGCCACGGTTACGAGCAGTACTTC.

The V call is TRBV7-2, the J call TRBJ2-1; 7 nucleotides line up with TRBD1. This CDR3 region has 15 residues. Germline CDR1 is SGHTA and CDR2 is FQGNSA. The V gene end was trimmed by 2 bases and the J gene end by 8 bases; junction bases not matched to a gene: 9. CDR3 in DNA: TGTGCCAGCAGCTTATCTCCAGGGGGTTTGGATGAGCAGTTCTTC. Translation: CASSLSPGGLDEQFF.

V and J are TRBV20-1 and TRBJ2-7; the match to TRBD2 covers 8 bases. The CDR3 sequence is 14 residues long. V lost 3 bases and J lost 5; bases outside the gene matches: 9. Germline loops: CDR1 DFQATT, CDR2 SNEGSKA (reference sequence). Here the CDR3 reads CSASRPSGSHEQYF. CDR3 coding DNA: TGCAGTGCTAGTAGGCCTAGCGGGTCCCACGAGCAGTACTTC.

CDR3 DNA sequence: TGTGCCAGCAGCTTAGATAGGGACTTTGTGGCAGCTAACTATGGCTACACCTTC. It codes for CASSLDRDFVAANYGYTF. The chain couples TRBV7-8 to TRBJ1-2; weak D call: TRBD1 (5 bases). Per germline, CDR1 SGHVS and CDR2 FQNEAQ. V was pared by 1 base and J by 0 bases, with 18 bases between. This CDR3 contains 18 residues.

The chain couples TRBV2 to TRBJ1-5; 7 nucleotides agree with TRBD1. The CDR3 has 15 residues. Germline loops: CDR1 SNHLY, CDR2 FYNNEI. J gave up 0 bases and V 5 bases, and 4 bases lay outside the gene matches. CDR3 region: CASSPTGHSNQPQHF. CDR3 in DNA: TGTGCCAGCAGTCCGACAGGGCATAGCAATCAGCCCCAGCATTTT.

The chain joins TRBV30 to TRBJ1-2; weak D call: TRBD1 (5 bases). This CDR3 comprises 14 residues. V was shortened by 3 bases and J by 3 bases, with 14 bases between the two germline ends. CDR1 is GTSNPN and CDR2 is SVGIG in the germline V gene (reference sequence). CDR3 sequence (DNA): TGTGCCTGGAGCCCACTTCGGGGGTACTATGGCTACACCTTC. Its protein product is CAWSPLRGYYGYTF.

V gene TRBV5-1 combines with J gene TRBJ2-1, with 14 bases matching TRBD2. The CDR3 consists of 18 residues. CDR1 and CDR2 from the germline V gene are SGHRS and YFSETQ. Trimming cost V 2 bases and J 5 bases; bases outside gene matches: 9. In nucleotides, the CDR3 is TGCGCCAGCAGCTTTACGACTAGCGGGGGGGCCGGGAACAATGAGCAGTTCTTC. This encodes CASSFTTSGGAGNNEQFF. Combining the CDR3 with reference TRBV5-1 and TRBJ2-1 gives the whole variable domain KAGVTQTPRYLIKTRGQQVTLSCSPISGHRSVSWYQQTPGQGLQFLFEYFSETQRNKGNFPGRFSGRQFSNSRSEMNVSTLELGDSALYLCASSFTTSGGAGNNEQFFGPGTRLTVL.

V and J are TRBV6-5 and TRBJ2-1; 8 nucleotides line up with TRBD2. In germline, CDR1 is MNHEY, CDR2 SVGAGI. Trimming cost V 8 bases and J 6 bases; bases outside gene matches: 12. The CDR3 length is 15 residues. CDR3 sequence (DNA): TGTGCCAGCTCCGAGCCGGGGGGGCGGACCAATGAGCAGTTCTTC. Its translation: CASSEPGGRTNEQFF.

On this clone: This sample also contains other DNA sequences that code for the same CDR3. V and J are TRBV19 and TRBJ2-7; D call uncertain. The germline V gene encodes CDR1 LNHDA and CDR2 SQIVND (reference sequence). V lost 5 bases and J lost 1, with 12 bases in between. The CDR3 loop spans 14 amino acids. The DNA of the CDR3 is TGTGCCAGTAGTCTTTCAGGTTTATCCTACGAGCAGTACTTC. Amino acid sequence: CASSLSGLSYEQYF.

CDR3 sequence reads: CASSQENLAGSLDEQFF. The CDR3 nucleotides read TGTGCCAGCAGCCAAGAAAATCTAGCGGGTAGTTTAGATGAGCAGTTCTTC. The genes are TRBV4-2 and TRBJ2-1, with 8 bases that match TRBD2. This CDR3 contains 17 residues. Germline V lookup: CDR1 LGHNA, CDR2 YNFKEQ. The trim removed 0 bases at V and 8 bases at J, leaving 12 bases unmatched.

The chain carries TRBV4-1 and TRBJ2-7, with 8 nucleotides matching TRBD1. V lost 0 bases to trimming and J lost 7 bases; unmatched junction nucleotides: 8. CDR3 length: 15 residues. Germline V gene data show CDR1 as MGHRA and CDR2 as YSYEKL. As DNA, the CDR3 is TGCGCCAGCAGCCAAGAATTAGGGCAGGGGGCAGAGCAGTACTTC. It is translated as CASSQELGQGAEQYF.

This CDR3 reads CATSGTGSYEQYF. The CDR3 coding sequence is TGCGCCACCTCCGGGACAGGGTCCTACGAGCAGTACTTC. The genes are TRBV4-1 and TRBJ2-7; 9 bases align to TRBD1. Germline V gene sequence: CDR1 MGHRA, CDR2 YSYEKL. This CDR3 spans 13 amino acids. V shed 10 bases, J shed 1 base, and the junction held 5 bases outside the gene matches.

This clone was detected only once. The V and J genes are TRBV7-7 and TRBJ2-3, with D possibly being TRBD2 (7 bases). The V gene lost 6 bases and the J gene lost 3 bases, with 16 bases spanning the gap. Germline values: CDR1 SSHAT, CDR2 FNYEAQ (reference sequence). This CDR3 comprises 15 residues. The DNA of the CDR3 is TGTGCCAGCAGTATGATGGGGGGGGCAACAGATACGCAGTATTTT. This encodes CASSMMGGATDTQYF.

This clone was detected only once. The chain links TRBV19 to TRBJ2-3, with TRBD2 as a possible D gene (5 bases). V lost 7 bases and J lost 6, with 8 bases in between. Germline values: CDR1 LNHDA, CDR2 SQIVND (reference sequence). The CDR3 consists of 11 residues. This chain's CDR3 is CASTEGDTQYF. The CDR3 bases are TGTGCCAGTACCGAGGGTGATACGCAGTATTTT.

This chain connects TRBV28 to TRBJ1-5; D is uncertain. The CDR3 runs to 13 residues. Per the germline V gene, CDR1 is MDHEN and CDR2 is SYDVKM. Trimming shortened V by 4 bases and J by 1 base, and 5 bases separated the two germline ends. In nucleotides, the CDR3 is TGTGCCAGCAGTTCCCCGAGCAATCAGCCCCAGCATTTT. Translation gives CASSSPSNQPQHF. Combining the CDR3 with reference TRBV28 and TRBJ1-5 gives the whole variable domain DVKVTQSSRYLVKRTGEKVFLECVQDMDHENMFWYRQDPGLGLRLIYFSYDVKMKEKGDIPEGYSVSREKKERFSLILESASTNQTSMYLCASSSPSNQPQHFGDGTRLSIL.